The 27 T cell receptor delta chains below were found in one sample sequenced in a study of Vδ1+ human thymocytes. These receptors have no identified antigens. Broader study findings: Thymic TRG and TRD repertoires appeared highly polyclonal.

The template was reverse-transcribed extracted RNA. Multiplex PCR used pooled V-gene forward primers and a constant-region reverse primer to amplify CDR3s. TCRdb redid clone calling on the multiplex PCR reads using CATT. The table shows 20,000 to 25,000 delta-chain clones, with around 7.9% occurring only once. Sequencing was performed on Vdelta1+ gamma-delta thymocytes from the thymus. Described subset: FACS-sorted CD3+ TCRalphabeta- TCRVdelta1+ TCRVdelta2- thymocytes. These receptors were obtained from a child less than two years old who had congenital heart surgery.

V and J are TRDV1 and TRDJ1; D is possibly TRDD2 (6 bases). The J gene comes from matching the DNA to germline here; TCRdb lacks it. Germline loops: CDR1 TSWWSYY, CDR2 QGS. V dropped 4 bases and J dropped 2 bases, with 23 bases sitting between them. This CDR3 comprises 18 residues. Here the CDR3 reads CALGVAFPKGTCTDKLIF. The CDR3 region has the DNA TGTGCTCTTGGGGTCGCCTTCCCAAAAGGGACTTGTACCGATAAACTCATCTTT.

This chain joins TRDV1 and TRDJ1; 7 nucleotides match TRDD3. Per the germline V gene, CDR1 is TSWWSYY and CDR2 is QGS. Germline trimming cut 2 bases from V and 0 bases from J; bases unmatched to any gene: 15. There are 19 residues in the CDR3. This CDR3 is CALGEWKYWGRDYTDKLIF. CDR3 bases: TGTGCTCTTGGGGAATGGAAGTACTGGGGCAGGGATTACACCGATAAACTCATCTTT.

The chain combines TRDV1 with TRDJ1, with TRDD2 matching 7 bases. CDR3 length: 20 amino acids. V shed 2 bases and J 10 bases; nucleotides not matched to a gene: 28. Germline V gives CDR1 TSWWSYY, CDR2 QGS. The CDR3 loop reads CALGEGLPQTYDRNSYALIF. The CDR3 bases are TGTGCTCTTGGGGAAGGCCTTCCTCAAACCTACGATAGAAATTCATATGCACTCATCTTT.

The chain uses TRDV1 and TRDJ1, with 12 bases aligning to TRDD3. Germline CDR1 and CDR2: TSWWSYY and QGS. The junction had 7 bases not matched to a gene; V was cut back by 2 bases and J by 6 bases. The CDR3 consists of 16 residues. CDR3 protein: CALGEDILGDTHKLIF. CDR3 DNA: TGTGCTCTTGGGGAAGACATACTGGGGGATACCCATAAACTCATCTTT.

The chain combines TRDV1 with TRDJ1; TRDD3 matches at 10 bases. This CDR3 spans 21 amino acids. In germline, CDR1 is TSWWSYY, CDR2 QGS. The V and J ends lost 2 bases and 5 bases, in that order; junction bases with no gene match: 23. CDR3 loop: CALGEGGPIHSYSGDTDKLIF. Written as DNA, the CDR3 is TGTGCTCTTGGGGAAGGGGGTCCCATTCATTCCTACTCGGGGGATACGGATAAACTCATCTTT.

This clone turned up a few times. V gene TRDV2 combines with J gene TRDJ1, with 7 nucleotides matching TRDD3. V shed 3 bases, J shed 0 bases, and the junction held 9 bases outside the gene matches. The CDR3 has 16 residues. Germline V gene data show CDR1 as GEAIGNYY and CDR2 as EKD. Written as DNA, the CDR3 is TGTGCCTGTGACGGGTTGTACTGGGGACACACCGATAAACTCATCTTT. Amino acids: CACDGLYWGHTDKLIF.

The sample holds a few counts of this clone. The chain carries TRDV1 and TRDJ1; possible D gene TRDD2, 6 bases. The CDR3 consists of 18 residues. The V gene's germline CDR1 is TSWWSYY and CDR2 QGS. The V end was cut by 0 bases, the J end by 2 bases, with 19 bases between. CDR3 region: CALGELGPTTHRTDKLIF. Here the CDR3 DNA reads TGTGCTCTTGGGGAACTGGGTCCTACAACACACCGTACCGATAAACTCATCTTT.

J is TRDJ1 and V is TRDV1; 9 bases are shared with TRDD3. TCRdb offers no J gene call, so here the DNA was matched to germline to obtain one. V trimming: 0 bases; J trimming: 2 bases; junction bases outside the gene matches: 16. The CDR3 runs 20 residues. Looked up from germline, CDR1 is TSWWSYY and CDR2 is QGS. The CDR3 DNA sequence: TGTGCTCTTGGGGAACTCAATACCCTAAGCCCGGGGGATACAACCGATAAACTCATCTTT. It yields the protein CALGELNTLSPGDTTDKLIF.

This clone turned up a few times. The rearrangement uses TRDV1 and TRDJ1; no firm D call. Trimming took 4 bases from V and 0 from J, leaving 12 bases between them. Germline V gene lookup returns CDR1 TSWWSYY and CDR2 QGS. The CDR3 contains 15 residues. CDR3 bases: TGTGCTCTTGGGGGGGCTAAGGGGTACACCGATAAACTCATCTTT. Translating it yields CALGGAKGYTDKLIF.

This chain links TRDV1 with TRDJ1, with 7 bases identical to TRDD3. Germline V gene lookup returns CDR1 TSWWSYY and CDR2 QGS. The CDR3 runs 20 residues. V gave up 2 bases and J gave up 1 base; unmatched junction bases: 19. CDR3 coding DNA: TGTGCTCTTGGGGAATTGTCCTCCCCGGGGGATGTCAGTCCCACCGATAAACTCATCTTT. As protein: CALGELSSPGDVSPTDKLIF.

This clone was observed a few times. This chain uses TRDV1 with TRDJ1; 8 positions match TRDD2. Germline CDR1 TSWWSYY, CDR2 QGS. This CDR3 is built from 22 residues. V lost 0 bases and J lost 0; bases outside the gene matches: 21. Written as DNA, the CDR3 is TGTGCTCTTGGGGAACTCCCCTTCCTAGAGGGGGTCCCGGCCGAGTACACCGATAAACTCATCTTT. It translates to CALGELPFLEGVPAEYTDKLIF.

By sample fraction, this clone is medium-sized. This chain connects TRDV2 to TRDJ1; 11 nucleotides match TRDD3. CDR1 is GEAIGNYY and CDR2 is EKD in the germline V gene. J lost 9 bases, V lost 3 bases, and 11 bases had no gene match. The CDR3 is 15 amino acids. The CDR3 region has the DNA TGTGCCTGTGACGTTCCGACGTGGGGGATACGCCAACTCATCTTT. Translated, it gives CACDVPTWGIRQLIF.

The chain recombines TRDV1 with TRDJ1, with 13 bases lining up with TRDD3. After removal of 1 base from V and 5 bases from J, the junction contained 31 bases not matched to a gene. The V gene's germline CDR1 is TSWWSYY and CDR2 QGS. This CDR3 is built from 25 residues. The CDR3 here is CALGEQPGFGGYWGIRIKPPDKLIF. The CDR3 DNA reads TGTGCTCTTGGGGAACAACCCGGTTTCGGAGGGTACTGGGGGATACGCATAAAACCCCCGGATAAACTCATCTTT.

V gene TRDV1 combines with J gene TRDJ1; 10 bases are a match to TRDD3. Trimming took 0 bases from V and 1 from J; bases not matched to a gene: 17. The CDR3 contains 21 residues. Germline V gene data show CDR1 as TSWWSYY and CDR2 as QGS. CDR3 region: CALGELVLLGDSPGTTDKLIF. CDR3 nucleotides: TGTGCTCTTGGGGAACTCGTCTTACTGGGGGATTCGCCCGGCACCACCGATAAACTCATCTTT.

This chain links TRDV1 with TRDJ1, with TRDD3 matching 11 bases. Trimming at V came to 2 bases and at J to 0 bases, leaving 14 bases not matched to a gene. The germline V gene encodes CDR1 TSWWSYY and CDR2 QGS. CDR3 length: 20 amino acids. The CDR3 sequence is CALGEAFVLGDNGYTDKLIF. In nucleotides, the CDR3 is TGTGCTCTTGGGGAAGCCTTCGTACTGGGGGATAACGGGTACACCGATAAACTCATCTTT.

A few counts support this clone. This sequence joins TRDV1 and TRDJ1; 9 bases line up with TRDD2. In germline, CDR1 is TSWWSYY, CDR2 QGS. The ends lost 0 bases at V and 1 base at J; junction bases unmatched: 24. The CDR3 sequence is 23 residues long. The CDR3 reads CALGELSRPSYEGWGRCTDKLIF. CDR3 in DNA: TGTGCTCTTGGGGAACTTTCGAGGCCTTCCTACGAGGGCTGGGGTCGATGCACCGATAAACTCATCTTT.

This clone has more than one count but fewer than ten. V gene TRDV1 combines with J gene TRDJ1; perhaps TRDD3 as D (6 bases). Germline loops: CDR1 TSWWSYY, CDR2 QGS. Trimming pared 8 bases from V and 5 bases from J, leaving 33 bases between. The length of the CDR3 is 19 residues. The CDR3 coding sequence is TGTGCTCTTTGGGGCTACTCTGGGGATCCCCGGTCGTGCACTGATAAACTCATCTTT. It codes for CALWGYSGDPRSCTDKLIF.

V usage is TRDV1 and J usage is TRDJ1, with D perhaps matching TRDD3 (5 bases). From germline, CDR1 is TSWWSYY and CDR2 QGS. The CDR3 is 18 residues long. V was shortened by 5 bases and J by 3 bases, with 25 bases between the two germline ends. The CDR3 region is CALGFPKQGTLKADKLIF. DNA for the CDR3: TGTGCTCTTGGGTTCCCTAAACAGGGGACCCTGAAGGCCGATAAACTCATCTTT.

This clone turned up a few times. The J gene is TRDJ1, the V gene TRDV1; the match to TRDD3 covers 8 bases. J lost 1 base, V lost 5 bases, and 24 bases had no gene match. Looked up from germline, CDR1 is TSWWSYY and CDR2 is QGS. The CDR3 consists of 21 residues. CDR3 in amino acids: CALGTPLGHGGNWGSTDKLIF. CDR3 in DNA: TGTGCTCTTGGGACCCCCCTCGGACATGGAGGTAACTGGGGGTCCACCGATAAACTCATCTTT.

This clone was counted between two and nine times. A read error may be the cause here, since a much bigger clone is one base away. The chain links TRDV2 to TRDJ1, with D maybe TRDD3 (6 bases). Germline V CDR1 and CDR2: GEAIGNYY, EKD. The CDR3 is 14 amino acids. CDR3 DNA: TGTGCCTGTGTCACCGGGGGACACACCGATAAACTCATCTTT. Translation: CACVTGGHTDKLIF.

The gene calls are TRDV1 and TRDJ1; 10 bases are a match to TRDD3. V lost 7 bases and J lost 8; bases outside the gene matches: 19. This CDR3 is 17 amino acids long. CDR1 and CDR2 from the germline V gene are TSWWSYY and QGS. This CDR3 is CALVPLRWGIHGTKLIF. As DNA, the CDR3 is TGTGCTCTTGTGCCCCTTCGATGGGGGATACACGGCACCAAACTCATCTTT.

This clone occurred a few times. This chain joins TRDV1 and TRDJ1; the D is unclear. The CDR3 runs 13 residues. V lost 4 bases and J lost 2, with 8 bases in between. Germline V lookup: CDR1 TSWWSYY, CDR2 QGS. The DNA of the CDR3 is TGTGCTCTTGGGGGGAGGTTTACCGATAAACTCATCTTT. This sequence encodes CALGGRFTDKLIF.

The chain couples TRDV1 to TRDJ1, with 9 positions matching TRDD2. TCRdb offers no J gene call, so here the DNA was matched to germline to obtain one. Per the germline V gene, CDR1 is TSWWSYY and CDR2 is QGS. The V segment lost 1 base and the J segment 0 bases; nucleotides outside the gene matches: 24. The CDR3 sequence is 23 residues long. The CDR3 sequence: CALGEPEGLPTAVYGVYTDKLIF. The CDR3 region has the DNA TGTGCTCTTGGGGAACCCGAAGGCCTTCCTACAGCTGTCTACGGAGTATACACCGATAAACTCATCTTT.

In this sample, this clone turned up a few times. The J gene is TRDJ1, the V gene TRDV1; 13 bases match TRDD3. After removal of 1 base from V and 2 bases from J, the junction contained 13 bases not matched to a gene. The CDR3 is made up of 20 amino acids. The germline V gene encodes CDR1 TSWWSYY and CDR2 QGS. The CDR3 nucleotides read TGTGCTCTTGGGGAACCGGGACCCTACTGGGGGATACGTCGTACCGATAAACTCATCTTT. Amino acids: CALGEPGPYWGIRRTDKLIF.

This clone was seen a handful of times. The chain is built from TRDV1 and TRDJ1; the match to TRDD3 covers 8 bases. This CDR3 contains 20 residues. Germline assignment: CDR1 TSWWSYY and CDR2 QGS. J lost 0 bases, V lost 8 bases, and 23 bases had no gene match. The CDR3 nucleotides are TGTGCTCTTTCGGGCAAGATGTGTGGGGGATTCCCCCTAGACACCGATAAACTCATCTTT. This codes for CALSGKMCGGFPLDTDKLIF.

This clone is deemed medium-sized. V is TRDV2 and J is TRDJ1; 9 bases match TRDD3. The CDR3 contains 17 residues. The V and J ends lost 1 base and 0 bases, in that order; junction bases with no gene match: 8. Germline CDR1 is GEAIGNYY and CDR2 is EKD. The CDR3 sequence is CACDTGIRVEDTDKLIF. Written as DNA, the CDR3 is TGTGCCTGTGACACGGGGATACGCGTGGAGGACACCGATAAACTCATCTTT.

The chain has TRDV1 and TRDJ1; D not resolved. TCRdb carries no J gene annotation; the J gene was assigned here by matching the DNA with germline. Trimming stripped 0 bases from V and 0 bases from J, with 14 bases between. Germline V gene lookup returns CDR1 TSWWSYY and CDR2 QGS. The CDR3 loop spans 17 amino acids. The CDR3 DNA sequence: TGTGCTCTTGGGGAACTAAACAATCTGGTTTACACCGATAAACTCATCTTT. This gives the protein CALGELNNLVYTDKLIF.